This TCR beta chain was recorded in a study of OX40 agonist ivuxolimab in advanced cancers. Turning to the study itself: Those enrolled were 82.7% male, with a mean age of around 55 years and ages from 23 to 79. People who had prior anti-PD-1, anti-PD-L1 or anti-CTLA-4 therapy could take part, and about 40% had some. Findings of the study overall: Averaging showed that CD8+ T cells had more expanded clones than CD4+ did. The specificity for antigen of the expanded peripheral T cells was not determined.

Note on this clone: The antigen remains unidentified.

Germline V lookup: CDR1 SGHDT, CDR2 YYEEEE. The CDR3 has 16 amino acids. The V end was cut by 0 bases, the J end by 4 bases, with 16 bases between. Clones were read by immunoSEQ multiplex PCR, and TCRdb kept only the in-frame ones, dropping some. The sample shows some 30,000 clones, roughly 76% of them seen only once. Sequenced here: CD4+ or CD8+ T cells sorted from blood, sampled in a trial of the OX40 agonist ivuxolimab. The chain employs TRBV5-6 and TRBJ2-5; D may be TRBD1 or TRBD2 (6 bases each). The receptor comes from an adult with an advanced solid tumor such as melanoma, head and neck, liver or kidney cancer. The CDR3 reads CASSLVGGRSGETQYF. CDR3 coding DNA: TGTGCCAGCAGCTTGGTGGGGGGCAGGTCAGGAGAGACCCAGTACTTC.